These T cell receptor beta chains were read from a single sample in a study of T-cell reconstitution after alpha-beta-depleted transplantation in children. MiXCR, run by TCRdb on the PCR reads, gives a single entry per CDR3 protein. The sample contains 130,000 to 150,000 distinct CDR3 sequences, roughly 8.8% of which appear only once. The sequencing here drew on PBMCs, mostly from graft donor cells, taken 180 days after TCRalphabeta/CD19-depleted stem cell transplant. These receptors were taken from a female patient aged 2-10 years who had a stem cell transplant for congenital amegakaryocytic thrombocytopenia, so the T cells may come from the graft donor. The CDR3 runs from the conserved cysteine through the conserved F or W. The order of the fields is J gene, D gene, clone size, V gene, CDR3 protein, CDR3 DNA. D genes are given only for firm matches. Only part of the rows carry a size: once, few, many, or a class if the clone is expanded.

TRBJ1-2 | . | many | TRBV28 | CASRRWTDYGYTF | TGTGCCAGCAGGCGCTGGACAGACTATGGCTACACCTTC
TRBJ2-1 | . | many | TRBV6-5 | CASIRGFEQFF | TGTGCCAGCATAAGGGGGTTTGAGCAGTTCTTC
TRBJ2-7 | TRBD1 | many | TRBV7-2 | CASSLAGTGDQYF | TGTGCCAGCAGCTTAGCAGGGACAGGGGACCAGTACTTC
TRBJ2-3 | TRBD2 | . | TRBV5-1 | CASSKGTSGGARTDTQYF | TGCGCCAGCAGCAAGGGGACTAGCGGGGGGGCCCGCACAGATACGCAGTATTTT
TRBJ2-1 | . | many | TRBV5-1 | CASSLGLGDYNEQFF | TGCGCCAGCAGCTTGGGTCTCGGGGACTACAATGAGCAGTTCTTC
TRBJ1-3 | . | many | TRBV12-3/TRBV12-4 | CASSLGGRLSGNTIYF | TGTGCCAGCAGTTTAGGCGGGCGCCTCTCTGGAAACACCATATATTTT
TRBJ2-4 | TRBD1 | many | TRBV27 | CASSFDKGAQNIQYF | TGTGCCAGCAGTTTTGATAAGGGGGCGCAAAACATTCAGTACTTC
TRBJ1-6 | . | many | TRBV5-5 | CASSLRVGAGRNSPLHF | TGTGCCAGCAGCCTCCGGGTAGGGGCGGGGAGAAATTCACCCCTCCACTTT
TRBJ2-1 | . | few | TRBV11-2 | CASSTPKGLGNEQFF | TGTGCCAGCAGCACCCCGAAGGGACTTGGTAATGAGCAGTTCTTC
TRBJ1-1 | . | . | TRBV5-6 | CASSLLQGHREAFF | TGTGCCAGCAGCTTGTTGCAGGGGCATAGGGAAGCTTTCTTT
TRBJ2-2 | TRBD2 | many | TRBV7-9 | CASSWGLVGTGELFF | TGTGCCAGCAGCTGGGGACTAGTGGGTACCGGGGAGCTGTTTTTT
TRBJ2-5 | TRBD1 | . | TRBV4-1 | CASSRGTGVRETQYF | TGCGCCAGCAGCCGAGGGACAGGAGTCCGGGAGACCCAGTACTTC
TRBJ2-7 | . | many | TRBV28 | CASSLRDEQYF | TGTGCCAGCAGCCTAAGAGACGAGCAGTACTTC
TRBJ1-5 | TRBD1 | many | TRBV12-3/TRBV12-4 | CASSPTGVQPQHF | TGTGCCAGCAGTCCCACAGGGGTCCAGCCCCAGCATTTT
TRBJ2-1 | TRBD1 | many | TRBV20-1 | CSARPGQGGNEQFF | TGCAGTGCTAGGCCGGGACAGGGAGGGAATGAGCAGTTCTTC
TRBJ2-7 | TRBD1 | many | TRBV28 | CASSSARDRGYEQYF | TGTGCCAGCAGTTCAGCCCGGGACAGGGGTTACGAGCAGTACTTC
TRBJ2-2 | . | many | TRBV12-3/TRBV12-4 | CASSSYGTGRRTGELFF | TGTGCCAGCAGCTCCTACGGCACGGGACGGAGAACCGGGGAGCTGTTTTTT
TRBJ1-5 | . | many | TRBV5-1 | CASSFSGNQPQHF | TGCGCCAGCAGCTTTTCAGGCAATCAGCCCCAGCATTTT
TRBJ2-7 | . | few | TRBV28 | CASSPLLSAEYYEQYF | TGTGCCAGCAGTCCCCTCTTATCAGCGGAATACTACGAGCAGTACTTC
TRBJ2-6 | . | many | TRBV12-3/TRBV12-4 | CASSFGPTGANVLTF | TGTGCCAGCAGTTTTGGACCGACTGGGGCCAACGTCCTGACTTTC
TRBJ1-5 | . | many | TRBV11-1 | CASSLGPGPGQPQHF | TGTGCCAGCAGCTTAGGGCCGGGGCCCGGTCAGCCCCAGCATTTT
TRBJ2-1 | TRBD2 | . | TRBV4-2 | CASSQDGLDNEQFF | TGTGCCAGCAGCCAAGATGGACTAGACAATGAGCAGTTCTTC
TRBJ2-7 | . | many | TRBV15 | CATSKEGLDYEQYF | TGTGCCACCAGCAAGGAGGGGCTGGACTACGAGCAGTACTTC
TRBJ1-5 | . | few | TRBV20-1 | CSATRAGNNQPQHF | TGCAGTGCTACAAGGGCAGGGAACAATCAGCCCCAGCATTTT
TRBJ2-7 | . | . | TRBV5-1 | CASSFASDVGYEQYF | TGCGCCAGCAGCTTTGCATCCGACGTCGGCTACGAGCAGTACTTC
TRBJ1-1 | . | . | TRBV20-1 | CSATELGPMNTEAFF | TGCAGTGCAACCGAGCTGGGGCCTATGAACACTGAAGCTTTCTTT
TRBJ1-1 | . | few | TRBV20-1 | CSASYRTNTEAFF | TGCAGTGCTAGTTATCGGACAAACACTGAAGCTTTCTTT
TRBJ2-1 | TRBD2 | . | TRBV7-2 | CASSDRLAGNNEQFF | TGTGCCAGCAGCGACAGACTAGCGGGGAACAATGAGCAGTTCTTC
TRBJ2-1 | . | . | TRBV11-2 | CASSLDPPMGQFF | TGTGCCAGCAGCTTAGATCCCCCCATGGGGCAGTTCTTC
TRBJ1-1 | . | . | TRBV5-1 | CASSFGQTSEAFF | TGCGCCAGCAGCTTCGGGCAGACTTCTGAAGCTTTCTTT
TRBJ2-7 | . | many | TRBV12-3/TRBV12-4 | CASSPPPPWSYEQYF | TGTGCCAGCAGTCCCCCACCTCCCTGGTCCTACGAGCAGTACTTC
TRBJ1-1 | . | . | TRBV5-1 | CASSVTGTTNTEAFF | TGCGCCAGCAGCGTTACCGGGACAACCAACACTGAAGCTTTCTTT
TRBJ2-7 | . | many | TRBV2 | CASSADISYEQYF | TGTGCCAGCAGTGCAGATATCTCCTACGAGCAGTACTTC